The 2 T cell receptor beta chains below were found in one sample sequenced in a study of blood T cell repertoires in COVID-19. TCRdb's table, derived via immunoSEQ multiplex PCR, lists solely in-frame clones and lacks some. This table has over 200,000 clones, about 88% appearing once. The sequencing sample was made of peripheral blood. Receptors were obtained from a man in his forties with active or convalescent COVID-19.

The V gene is TRBV27, the J gene TRBJ2-2; perhaps TRBD1 as D (6 bases). This CDR3 has 16 amino acids. Germline V lookup: CDR1 MNHEY, CDR2 SMNVEV (reference sequence). V lost 4 bases and J lost 6, with 18 bases in between. For the CDR3, the DNA is TGTGCCAGCAGTTACCAAGGGGGTATCCCCCCCGGGGAGCTGTTTTTT. It is translated as CASSYQGGIPPGELFF.

The V and J genes are TRBV29-1 and TRBJ2-2, with 12 nucleotides matching TRBD2. The CDR3 sequence is 16 residues long. Germline loops: CDR1 SQVTM, CDR2 ANQGSEA. Germline trimming cut 7 bases from V and 0 bases from J; bases unmatched to any gene: 6. This CDR3 reads CSARTSGGPNTGELFF. The DNA of the CDR3 is TGCAGCGCTCGAACTAGCGGGGGGCCGAACACCGGGGAGCTGTTTTTT.